A single T cell receptor beta chain is shown here with its context. Its antigen is unidentified. This record belongs to a study of CXCR3-negative and CXCR3-positive naive CD8 T cells. General study results and limits: Freshly isolated PBMCs were used in most assays, given partial CXCR3 loss after freezing.

The CD45RO-CCR7+CD27+CD95- phenotype denoted naive CD8+ T cells. All TRB cDNA libraries came from 5' RACE performed with UMI labels. TCRdb re-called the 5' RACE reads, yielding one record per CDR3 amino acid sequence without DNA. Found here are roughly 26,000 distinct CDR3 sequences; the top ten clones hold about 3%. This sequence was found in a human donor in good health. Some clones in this sample may be carry-over from other donors' samples. The specimen sequenced was naive CXCR3- CD8+ T cells from blood. Subset reported: CD45RO-CCR7+CD27+CD95- naive CD8+ T cells lacking CXCR3 (TNR3-).

The CDR3 loop is CASTNWDSEGYEQYF. The chain uses TRBV6-5 and TRBJ2-7; the D gene TCRdb calls, TRBD2, cannot be checked with no DNA. The V gene's germline CDR1 is MNHEY and CDR2 SVGAGI. CDR3 length: 15 amino acids.